This record looks at one TCR beta chain sequence and its context. Trimming at V came to 1 base and at J to 3 bases, leaving 4 bases not matched to a gene. CDR1 and CDR2 from the germline V gene are SGHTA and FQGNSA. CDR3 length equals 16 residues. This sample was included in a study of technical replicates of blood from a handful of donors. Assay: immunoSEQ multiplex PCR; the TCRdb copy retains only in-frame clones and omits some. Here the sample spans over 50,000 clones, around 87% being singletons. Sequencing was done on a sample of PBMCs. The chain employs TRBV7-2 and TRBJ2-7, with 12 bases that match TRBD2. This receptor was obtained from a human donor in good health. Some clones in this sample may be carry-over from other donors' samples. CDR3 protein: CASSLGLAGAFYEQYF. CDR3 coding DNA: TGTGCCAGCAGCTTAGGACTAGCGGGGGCCTTCTACGAGCAGTACTTC.